These 10 T cell receptor beta chains were sequenced from one sample in a study of blood T cell repertoires in COVID-19 (TCRdb year 2020). Libraries were made using the immunoSEQ multiplex PCR assay. The clones in this table, taken by TCRdb from immuneACCESS, are in-frame only. Not every clone is retained; where verified, under half of the shortfall comes from an unresolved V gene, and the cause of the rest is unknown. Within this sample are 250,000 or so clones, with 84% of them counted one time only. Of the sample, approximately 1.5% falls within the top ten clones. Sequenced input: peripheral blood. The receptor set was obtained from a woman aged 40 to 50 who had recovered from COVID-19.

The chain links TRBV6-5 to TRBJ1-2; tentatively, D is TRBD1 (6 bases). The CDR3 consists of 13 residues. V lost 7 bases to trimming and J lost 5 bases, with 14 bases between them. Germline assignment: CDR1 MNHEY and CDR2 SVGAGI. The CDR3 nucleotides read TGTGCCAGCATGGGGGGGGCGGGGTATGGCTACACCTTC. Protein sequence: CASMGGAGYGYTF.

The J gene is TRBJ1-1, the V gene TRBV28; D is uncertain. There are 13 residues in the CDR3. V lost 3 bases and J 6 bases, leaving 11 bases between the germline ends. Germline V gene sequence: CDR1 MDHEN, CDR2 SYDVKM. DNA of the CDR3: TGTGCCAGCAGTTTGGGAGGTGGGGCTGAAGCTTTCTTT. It encodes CASSLGGGAEAFF.

Note on this clone: At the DNA level, this CDR3 is encoded by other sequences in the same sample as well. The chain is built from TRBV30 and TRBJ1-3; a weak D match, TRBD1 (5 bases). Trimming left V 0 bases short and J 5 bases short, with 8 bases between. The germline V gene has CDR1 GTSNPN and CDR2 SVGIG (reference sequence). CDR3 length: 13 amino acids. The CDR3 DNA follows: TGTGCCTGGAGTGTGTCAGGGAGAAACACCATATATTTT. Amino acid sequence: CAWSVSGRNTIYF.

The V call is TRBV11-3, the J call TRBJ1-6; unclear D gene. Trimming removed 3 bases from V and 0 bases from J, with 6 bases in between. Germline V lookup: CDR1 SGHNT, CDR2 YENEEA. CDR3 length equals 15 residues. CDR3 DNA sequence: TGTGCCAGCAGCTTCCGGAGCTCCTATAATTCACCCCTCCACTTT. Its protein is CASSFRSSYNSPLHF. Using reference TRBV11-3 and TRBJ1-6 for the parts outside the CDR3, the full variable domain is EAGVVQSPRYKIIEKKQPVAFWCNPISGHNTLYWYLQNLGQGPELLIRYENEEAVDDSQLPKDRFSAERLKGVDSTLKIQPAELGDSAVYLCASSFRSSYNSPLHFGNGTRLTVT.

The rearrangement links TRBV6-5 to TRBJ1-5; TRBD1 aligns across 9 bases. V dropped 7 bases and J dropped 3; count of bases not matched to a gene: 7. The CDR3 spans 15 residues. Germline values: CDR1 MNHEY, CDR2 SVGAGI. CDR3: CASILRDRVNQPQHF. In DNA, the CDR3 is TGTGCCAGCATCCTCCGGGACAGGGTCAATCAGCCCCAGCATTTT.

The chain links TRBV30 to TRBJ1-5; the D is unclear. The CDR3 is made up of 14 amino acids. Germline V gene data show CDR1 as GTSNPN and CDR2 as SVGIG (reference sequence). Trimming stripped 5 bases from V and 3 bases from J, with 14 bases between. The CDR3 sequence: CAWAWEGFNQPQHF. CDR3 in DNA: TGTGCCTGGGCGTGGGAGGGTTTCAATCAGCCCCAGCATTTT.

This clone occurred a few times. The chain carries TRBV7-6 and TRBJ1-5; D is uncertain. Germline CDR1 reads SGHVS; CDR2 reads FNYEAQ. Trimming left V 1 base short and J 7 bases short, with 14 bases between. The CDR3 length is 15 residues. DNA for the CDR3: TGTGCCAGCAGCTTAGTCGGCCAGCCGGGGCAGCCCCAGCATTTT. Its translation is CASSLVGQPGQPQHF.

The rearrangement links TRBV2 to TRBJ1-1; 10 bases map to TRBD1. The CDR3 totals 15 residues. Per germline, CDR1 SNHLY and CDR2 FYNNEI. With V trimmed by 9 bases and J by 4 bases, 11 bases remained unmatched. The CDR3 spells CASDRTGGWGTEAFF. The CDR3 DNA follows: TGTGCCAGTGATAGGACAGGGGGTTGGGGCACTGAAGCTTTCTTT.

This chain links TRBV6-5 with TRBJ1-1; 8 bases are a match to TRBD1. The germline V gene has CDR1 MNHEY and CDR2 SVGAGI. This CDR3 region has 14 residues. With V trimmed by 10 bases and J by 3 bases, 10 bases remained unmatched. The CDR3 is CAISRGLRDTEAFF. In nucleotides, the CDR3 is TGTGCCATCTCCAGGGGGCTTCGGGACACTGAAGCTTTCTTT.

The chain is built from TRBV6-5 and TRBJ2-7; 7 positions match TRBD2. This CDR3 spans 15 amino acids. J gave up 2 bases and V 5 bases, and 9 bases lay outside the gene matches. Germline CDR1 is MNHEY and CDR2 is SVGAGI. CDR3 DNA: TGTGCCAGCAGTAAGTCCGGGACTAACCCCTACGAGCAGTACTTC. This sequence encodes CASSKSGTNPYEQYF.